One sample yielded the 10 T cell receptor beta chains listed below, sequenced in a study of CD8 T cells in ankylosing spondylitis. TCRdb fed the 5' RACE reads into MiXCR, producing one record per CDR3 protein. Of around 140,000 distinct CDR3 sequences in the sample, 9.5% to 12% were seen once. The material sequenced was blood, either unsorted or a sorted T cell fraction (not recorded which). The origin of the receptors is a female donor with ankylosing spondylitis or in good health (not recorded which).

This clonotype was found many times. The genes are TRBV5-1 and TRBJ2-7; the D gene is possibly TRBD1 (6 bases). CDR1 is SGHRS, CDR2 YFSETQ, per germline. The CDR3 is made up of 13 amino acids. V was shortened by 4 bases and J by 5 bases, with 13 bases between the two germline ends. The CDR3 reads CASSNSQGDEQYF. CDR3 nucleotides: TGCGCCAGCAGCAACTCACAGGGAGACGAGCAGTACTTC. Together with reference TRBV5-1 and TRBJ2-7, the CDR3 gives the full variable domain: KAGVTQTPRYLIKTRGQQVTLSCSPISGHRSVSWYQQTPGQGLQFLFEYFSETQRNKGNFPGRFSGRQFSNSRSEMNVSTLELGDSALYLCASSNSQGDEQYFGPGTRLTVT.

This clonotype was recorded a few times. The V call is TRBV30, the J call TRBJ1-3, with a weak D call TRBD1 (6 bases). The CDR3 covers 17 residues. Per the germline V gene, CDR1 is GTSNPN and CDR2 is SVGIG (reference sequence). Deletions cut 1 base from V and 1 base from J, with 17 bases between. CDR3: CAWSEGGQRYSGNTIYF. The CDR3 DNA reads TGTGCCTGGAGTGAAGGAGGACAGAGATATTCTGGAAACACCATATATTTT.

This rearrangement joins TRBV12-3 or TRBV12-4 to TRBJ2-3, with D possibly called TRBD1 or TRBD2 (6 bases each). The CDR3 has 15 residues. Between the trimmed V and J ends, which lost 3 bases and 4 bases, there was a span of 14 bases. The CDR3 nucleotides are TGTGCCAGCAGTTTTCTGACAGGAGGGGCAGATACGCAGTATTTT. Translated, it gives CASSFLTGGADTQYF.

This clonotype has only a few counts. The chain employs TRBV7-8 and TRBJ2-3; 9 bases match TRBD2. This CDR3 region has 18 residues. Germline V lookup: CDR1 SGHVS, CDR2 FQNEAQ. V shed 5 bases, J shed 4 bases, and the junction held 16 bases outside the gene matches. The CDR3: CASSPSSYIAGVADTQYF. CDR3 bases: TGTGCCAGCAGCCCATCCAGTTATATAGCGGGAGTTGCAGATACGCAGTATTTT.

Many counts were recorded for this clonotype. One end of the junction does not line up with germline, which may come from a read error. V gene TRBV19 combines with J gene TRBJ2-7; the D gene could be TRBD1 or TRBD2 (5 bases each). CDR3 size: 15 residues. Germline V lookup: CDR1 LNHDA, CDR2 SQIVND (reference sequence). CDR3 in DNA: TGTCCCAGTAGTGACCAGGGTGTGGGGGCCTACGAGCAGTACTTC. This gives the protein CPSSDQGVGAYEQYF.

The chain recombines TRBV5-5 with TRBJ2-5; a weak D match, TRBD2 (6 bases). The germline V and J ends were trimmed by 1 base and 2 bases, with 15 bases remaining between them. The CDR3 length is 16 residues. Germline loops: CDR1 SGHKS, CDR2 YYEKEE (reference sequence). The CDR3 here is CASSLHPSGTQETQYF. CDR3 bases: TGTGCCAGCAGCTTGCACCCCTCGGGGACTCAAGAGACCCAGTACTTC.

The table lists this clonotype with many counts. The chain joins TRBV12-3 or TRBV12-4 to TRBJ1-1; tentative D call: TRBD1 (6 bases). The CDR3 consists of 13 residues. V lost 5 bases and J lost 1, with 8 bases in between. The CDR3, as DNA: TGTGCCAGCAGTACGACAGGGAACACTGAAGCTTTCTTT. Translated, it gives CASSTTGNTEAFF.

The table lists this clonotype with a few counts. The V gene is TRBV21-1, the J gene TRBJ2-3; the table gives TRBD1 as D, unverified against the DNA. TRBV21-1 is recorded as a pseudogene. This CDR3 is built from 14 residues. Here the CDR3 DNA reads TGTGCCAGCAGCAGGGCAGGGGACACAGATACGCAGTATTTT. Its translation: CASSRAGDTDTQYF.

This clonotype was counted a few times. The chain combines TRBV7-8 with TRBJ1-2; 7 bases fit TRBD1. V shed 0 bases, J shed 2 bases, and the junction held 9 bases outside the gene matches. The CDR3 has 17 residues. Looked up from germline, CDR1 is SGHVS and CDR2 is FQNEAQ. The CDR3 DNA follows: TGTGCCAGCAGCTTAGCCGGCGGACAGGATCCCAACTATGGCTACACCTTC. Translating gives CASSLAGGQDPNYGYTF.

There are a few counts of this clonotype. This chain links TRBV15 with TRBJ2-3; no clear D gene. The CDR3 loop spans 14 amino acids. Trimming cost V 5 bases and J 2 bases, with 11 bases left between them. Germline CDR1 reads LNHNV; CDR2 reads YYDKDF (reference sequence). The CDR3 protein is CATSLRTFTDTQYF. Here the CDR3 DNA reads TGTGCCACCAGCTTACGGACCTTCACAGATACGCAGTATTTT.